This TCR beta chain was retrieved from a study of vaccination and CD4 T cells after COVID-19. Trimming removed 5 bases at V and 0 bases at J, with 22 bases between. Germline lookup yields CDR1 SGHTA and CDR2 FQGNSA. This CDR3 spans 18 amino acids. This clonotype was counted between two and nine times. The antigen is undetermined. Noted treatment: roughly 10-day PBMC culture with coronavirus spike peptide pools or control peptides (ViraFEST assay). Sequenced with the Oncomine TCR Beta short-read assay was DNA taken from cultured CD4+ T cells. MiXCR, run by TCRdb on the PCR reads, gives a single entry per CDR3 protein. The data show 3,900 or so distinct CDR3 sequences, over 45% seen once.

Sample: CD4+ T cells from blood, cultured in vitro. The chain carries TRBV7-2 and TRBJ1-2; possibly TRBD1 for D (6 bases). This sequence originates from a human donor who had recovered from COVID-19. The CDR3 nucleotides are TGTGCCAGCAGCACGCAATTGGGCCCGACAGGAACTAACTATGGCTACACCTTC. Translated: CASSTQLGPTGTNYGYTF.